The present T cell receptor beta chain was sequenced within a study of blood T cells in healthy people across ages. Study results and caveats: Estimates of diversity drawn from one million T cells were considered underestimates.

The CDR3 consists of 15 residues. Trimming at V came to 0 bases and at J to 14 bases, leaving 12 bases not matched to a gene. CDR1 is SEHNR, CDR2 FQNEAQ, per germline (reference sequence). This clonotype was recorded once. The antigen remains undetermined. A much larger clone is a single base away; this may be a read error. A second roughly 6 to 11 cycle PCR used barcoded and J-beta primers. TCRdb re-called the 5' RACE reads through MiXCR, storing one row per CDR3 protein. The sample holds under 1,000,000 distinct CDR3 sequences, around 45% seen once. This sequence joins TRBV7-9 and TRBJ2-4; TRBD1 matches at 8 bases. Sequencing was done on a sample of blood. The origin of this receptor is an elderly man in good health. Written as DNA, the CDR3 is TGTGCCAGCAGCTTAGCTCAGGGGGCGGCTTACGAGAAGTACTTC. Its translation: CASSLAQGAAYEKYF.